This T cell receptor beta chain was found in a study of blood T cell repertoires in COVID-19. Overall study context: The study drew acute and convalescent COVID-19 samples from the United States, Italy and Spain. Nucleic acid was either cDNA or gDNA, and it came from T cells, B-cell-depleted T cells, or PBMCs.

On this clone: This sample also contains other DNA sequences that code for the same CDR3.

Assay used: immunoSEQ multiplex PCR; TCRdb lists only in-frame clones, some missing. The sample yields hundreds of thousands of clones, about 87% seen once. The CDR3 contains 15 residues. Unmatched junction bases numbered 0, after V lost 1 base and J lost 2 bases. CDR1 is SGHTA, CDR2 FQGTGA, per germline. The receptor's source is a human donor in a cohort sampled during active COVID-19. The material sequenced was peripheral blood. The chain uses TRBV7-3 and TRBJ2-1, with TRBD2 matching over 9 bases. The CDR3 region is CASSLRLAAYNEQFF. DNA of the CDR3: TGTGCCAGCAGCTTAAGACTAGCGGCCTACAATGAGCAGTTCTTC. The full variable domain, completed using reference TRBV7-3 and TRBJ2-1, is GAGVSQTPSNKVTEKGKYVELRCDPISGHTALYWYRQSLGQGPEFLIYFQGTGAADDSGLPNDRFFAVRPEGSVSTLKIQRTERGDSAVYLCASSLRLAAYNEQFFGPGTRLTVL.